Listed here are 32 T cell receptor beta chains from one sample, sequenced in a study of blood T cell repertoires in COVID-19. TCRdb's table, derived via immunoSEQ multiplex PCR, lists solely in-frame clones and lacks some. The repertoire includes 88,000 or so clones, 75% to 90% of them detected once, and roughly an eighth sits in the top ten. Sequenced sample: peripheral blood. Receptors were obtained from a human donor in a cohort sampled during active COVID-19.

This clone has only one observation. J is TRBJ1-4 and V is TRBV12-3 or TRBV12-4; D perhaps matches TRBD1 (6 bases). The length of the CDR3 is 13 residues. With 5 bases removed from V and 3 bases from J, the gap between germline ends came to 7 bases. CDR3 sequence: CASSRQANEKLFF. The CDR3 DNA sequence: TGTGCCAGCAGTCGACAGGCTAATGAAAAACTGTTTTTT.

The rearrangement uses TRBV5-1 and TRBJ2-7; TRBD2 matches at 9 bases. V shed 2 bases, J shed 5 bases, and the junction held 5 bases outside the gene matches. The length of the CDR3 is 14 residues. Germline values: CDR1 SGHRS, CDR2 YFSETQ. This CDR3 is CASSFLAGKDEQYF. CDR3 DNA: TGCGCCAGCAGCTTCCTAGCGGGAAAGGACGAGCAGTACTTC.

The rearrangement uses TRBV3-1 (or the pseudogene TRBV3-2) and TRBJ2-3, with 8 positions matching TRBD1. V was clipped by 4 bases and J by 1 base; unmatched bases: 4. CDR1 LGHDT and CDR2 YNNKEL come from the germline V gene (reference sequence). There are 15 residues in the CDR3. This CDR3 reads CASSRPGGGTDTQYF. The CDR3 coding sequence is TGTGCCAGCAGCCGACCAGGGGGCGGCACAGATACGCAGTATTTT.

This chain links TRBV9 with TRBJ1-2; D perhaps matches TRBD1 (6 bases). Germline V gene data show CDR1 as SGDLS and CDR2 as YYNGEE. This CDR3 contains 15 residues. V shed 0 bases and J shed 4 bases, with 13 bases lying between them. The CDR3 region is CASSVGSQGSYGYTF. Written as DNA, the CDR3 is TGTGCCAGCAGCGTAGGGTCACAGGGATCCTATGGCTACACCTTC.

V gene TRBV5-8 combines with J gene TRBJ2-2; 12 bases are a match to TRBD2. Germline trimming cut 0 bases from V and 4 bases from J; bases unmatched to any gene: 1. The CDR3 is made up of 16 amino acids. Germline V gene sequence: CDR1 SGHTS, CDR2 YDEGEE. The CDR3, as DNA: TGTGCCAGCAGCTTGGTACTAGCGGGAGGCACCGGGGAGCTGTTTTTT. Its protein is CASSLVLAGGTGELFF.

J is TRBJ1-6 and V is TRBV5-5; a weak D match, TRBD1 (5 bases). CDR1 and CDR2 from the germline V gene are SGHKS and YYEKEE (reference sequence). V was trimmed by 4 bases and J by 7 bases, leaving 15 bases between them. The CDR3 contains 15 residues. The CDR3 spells CASSRDFSDNSPLHF. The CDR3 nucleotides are TGTGCCAGCAGCCGGGACTTTTCGGACAATTCACCCCTCCACTTT.

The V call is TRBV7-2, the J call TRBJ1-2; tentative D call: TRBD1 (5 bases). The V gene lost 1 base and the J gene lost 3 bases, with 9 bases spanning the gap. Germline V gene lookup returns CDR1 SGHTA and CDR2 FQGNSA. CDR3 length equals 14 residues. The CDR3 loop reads CASSLERDYYGYTF. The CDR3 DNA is TGTGCCAGCAGCTTAGAGAGGGACTACTATGGCTACACCTTC.

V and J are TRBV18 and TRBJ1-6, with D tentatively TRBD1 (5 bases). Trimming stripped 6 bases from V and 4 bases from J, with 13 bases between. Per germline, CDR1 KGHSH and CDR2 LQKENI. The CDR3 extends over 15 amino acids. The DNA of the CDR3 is TGTGCCAGCTCTCCCGGACACCCTTATAATTCACCCCTCCACTTT. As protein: CASSPGHPYNSPLHF.

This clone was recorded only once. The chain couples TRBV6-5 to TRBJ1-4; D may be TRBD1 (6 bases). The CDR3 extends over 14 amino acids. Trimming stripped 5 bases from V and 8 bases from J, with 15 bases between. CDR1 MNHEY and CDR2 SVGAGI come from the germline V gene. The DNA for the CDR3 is TGTGCCAGCAGTCGGCAGGGGATCCGGGAAAAACTGTTTTTT. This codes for CASSRQGIREKLFF.

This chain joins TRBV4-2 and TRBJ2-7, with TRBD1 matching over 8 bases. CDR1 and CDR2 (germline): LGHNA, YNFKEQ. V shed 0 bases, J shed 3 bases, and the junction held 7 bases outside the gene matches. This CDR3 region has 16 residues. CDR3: CASSQEFTGGYYEQYF. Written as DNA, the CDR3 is TGTGCCAGCAGCCAAGAATTCACAGGGGGATACTACGAGCAGTACTTC.

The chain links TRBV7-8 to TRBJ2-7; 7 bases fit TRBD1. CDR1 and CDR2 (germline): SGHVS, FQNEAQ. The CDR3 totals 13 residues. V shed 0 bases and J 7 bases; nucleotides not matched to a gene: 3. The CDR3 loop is CASSLATGWEQYF. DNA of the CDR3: TGTGCCAGCAGCTTAGCGACAGGGTGGGAGCAGTACTTC.

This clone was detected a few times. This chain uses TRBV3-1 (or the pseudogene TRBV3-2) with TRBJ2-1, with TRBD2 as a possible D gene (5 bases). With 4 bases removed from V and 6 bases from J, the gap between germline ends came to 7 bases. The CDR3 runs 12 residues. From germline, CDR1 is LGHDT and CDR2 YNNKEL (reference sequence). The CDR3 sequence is CASSRGSNEQFF. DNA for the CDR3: TGTGCCAGCAGCCGAGGGTCCAATGAGCAGTTCTTC.

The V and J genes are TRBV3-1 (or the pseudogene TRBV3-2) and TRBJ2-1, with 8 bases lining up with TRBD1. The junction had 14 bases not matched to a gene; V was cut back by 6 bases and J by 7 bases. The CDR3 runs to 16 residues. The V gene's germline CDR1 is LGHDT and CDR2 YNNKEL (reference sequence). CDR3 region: CASRPSGTGQRNEQFF. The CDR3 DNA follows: TGTGCCAGCAGACCCTCAGGGACAGGTCAGAGGAATGAGCAGTTCTTC.

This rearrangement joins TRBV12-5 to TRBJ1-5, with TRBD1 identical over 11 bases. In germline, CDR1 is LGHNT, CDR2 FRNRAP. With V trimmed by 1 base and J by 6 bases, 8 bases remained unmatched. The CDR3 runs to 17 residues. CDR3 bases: TGTGCTAGTGGTTTGGCTACAGGACAGGGGGCGGGTCAGCCCCAGCATTTT. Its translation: CASGLATGQGAGQPQHF.

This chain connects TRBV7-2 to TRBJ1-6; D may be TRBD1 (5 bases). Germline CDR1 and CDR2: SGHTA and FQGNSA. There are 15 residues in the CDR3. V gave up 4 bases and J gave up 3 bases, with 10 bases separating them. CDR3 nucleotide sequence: TGTGCCAGCAGCTCTGACAGCCGCTATAATTCACCCCTCCACTTT. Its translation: CASSSDSRYNSPLHF.

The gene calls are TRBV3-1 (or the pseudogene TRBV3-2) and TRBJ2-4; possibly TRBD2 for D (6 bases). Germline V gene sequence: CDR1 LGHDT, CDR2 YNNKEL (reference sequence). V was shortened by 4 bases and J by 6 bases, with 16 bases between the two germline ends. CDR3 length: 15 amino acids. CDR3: CASSPTPGGVNIQYF. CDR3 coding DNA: TGTGCCAGCAGCCCTACTCCGGGCGGGGTAAACATTCAGTACTTC.

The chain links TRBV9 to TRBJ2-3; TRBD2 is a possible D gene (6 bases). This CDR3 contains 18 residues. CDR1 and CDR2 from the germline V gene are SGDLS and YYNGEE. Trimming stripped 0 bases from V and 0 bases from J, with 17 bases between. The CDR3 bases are TGTGCCAGCAGCGTAGCCCTCTCTTCCGGGACTAGCACAGATACGCAGTATTTT. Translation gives CASSVALSSGTSTDTQYF. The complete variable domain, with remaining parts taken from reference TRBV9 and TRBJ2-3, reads DSGVTQTPKHLITATGQRVTLRCSPRSGDLSVYWYQQSLDQGLQFLIQYYNGEERAKGNILERFSAQQFPDLHSELNLSSLELGDSALYFCASSVALSSGTSTDTQYFGPGTRLTVL.

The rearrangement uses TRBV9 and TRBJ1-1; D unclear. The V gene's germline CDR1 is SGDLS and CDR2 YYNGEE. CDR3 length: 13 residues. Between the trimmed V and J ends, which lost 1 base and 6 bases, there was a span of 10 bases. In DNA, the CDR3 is TGTGCCAGCAGCGTAATCCTCACAGCTGAAGCTTTCTTT. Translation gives CASSVILTAEAFF.

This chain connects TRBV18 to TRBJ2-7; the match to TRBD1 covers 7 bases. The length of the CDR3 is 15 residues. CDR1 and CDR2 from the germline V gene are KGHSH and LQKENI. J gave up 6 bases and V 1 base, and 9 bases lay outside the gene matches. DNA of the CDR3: TGTGCCAGCTCACCACGCCAGGGGGATGTAAGCGAGCAGTACTTC. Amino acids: CASSPRQGDVSEQYF. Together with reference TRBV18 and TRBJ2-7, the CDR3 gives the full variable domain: NAGVMQNPRHLVRRRGQEARLRCSPMKGHSHVYWYRQLPEEGLKFMVYLQKENIIDESGMPKERFSAEFPKEGPSILRIQQVVRGDSAAYFCASSPRQGDVSEQYFGPGTRLTVT.

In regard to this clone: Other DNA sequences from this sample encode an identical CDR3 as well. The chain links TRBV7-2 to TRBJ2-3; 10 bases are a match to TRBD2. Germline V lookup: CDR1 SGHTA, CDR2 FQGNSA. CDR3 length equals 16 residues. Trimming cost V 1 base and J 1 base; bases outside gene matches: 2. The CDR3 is CASSLGLAGGTDTQYF. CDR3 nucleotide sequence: TGTGCCAGCAGCTTAGGGCTAGCGGGGGGCACAGATACGCAGTATTTT.

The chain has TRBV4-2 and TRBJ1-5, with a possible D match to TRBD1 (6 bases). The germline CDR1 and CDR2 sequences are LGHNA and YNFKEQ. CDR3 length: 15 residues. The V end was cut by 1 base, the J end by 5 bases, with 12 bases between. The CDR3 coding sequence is TGTGCCAGCAGCCAAGTACAGGGTGGTGATCAGCCCCAGCATTTT. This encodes CASSQVQGGDQPQHF.

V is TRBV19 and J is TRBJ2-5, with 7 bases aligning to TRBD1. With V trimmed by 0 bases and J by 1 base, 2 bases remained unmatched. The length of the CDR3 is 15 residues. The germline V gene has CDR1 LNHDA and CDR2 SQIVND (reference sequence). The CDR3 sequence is CASSIEWDSQETQYF. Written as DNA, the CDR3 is TGTGCCAGTAGTATAGAGTGGGACAGCCAAGAGACCCAGTACTTC. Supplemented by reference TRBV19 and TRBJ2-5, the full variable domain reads DGGITQSPKYLFRKEGQNVTLSCEQNLNHDAMYWYRQDPGQGLRLIYYSQIVNDFQKGDIAEGYSVSREKKESFPLTVTSAQKNPTAFYLCASSIEWDSQETQYFGPGTRLLVL.

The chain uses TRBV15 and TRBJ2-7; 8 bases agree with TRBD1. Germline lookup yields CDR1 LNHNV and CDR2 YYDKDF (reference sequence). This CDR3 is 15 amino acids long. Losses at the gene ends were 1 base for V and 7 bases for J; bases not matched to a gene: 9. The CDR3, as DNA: TGTGCCACCAGCAGAGGGGGACAGGCACGACGGGAGCAGTACTTC. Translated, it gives CATSRGGQARREQYF.

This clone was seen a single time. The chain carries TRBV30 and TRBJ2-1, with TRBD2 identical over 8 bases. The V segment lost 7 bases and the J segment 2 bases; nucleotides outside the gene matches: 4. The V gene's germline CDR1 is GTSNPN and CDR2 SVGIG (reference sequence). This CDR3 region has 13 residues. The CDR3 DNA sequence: TGTGCCTCGGGAGGGACTCCCTACAATGAGCAGTTCTTC. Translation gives CASGGTPYNEQFF.

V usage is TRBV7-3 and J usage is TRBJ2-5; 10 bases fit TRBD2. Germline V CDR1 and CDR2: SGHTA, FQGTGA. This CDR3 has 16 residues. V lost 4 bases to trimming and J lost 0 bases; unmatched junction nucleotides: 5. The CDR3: CASSSLSGGHQETQYF. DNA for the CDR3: TGTGCCAGCAGCTCCCTTAGCGGGGGGCACCAAGAGACCCAGTACTTC.

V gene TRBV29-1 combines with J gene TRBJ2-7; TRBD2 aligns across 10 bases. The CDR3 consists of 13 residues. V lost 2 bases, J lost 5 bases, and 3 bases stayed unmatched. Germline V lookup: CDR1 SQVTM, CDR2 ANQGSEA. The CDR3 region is CSVESGRVHEQYF. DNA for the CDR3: TGCAGCGTTGAAAGCGGGAGGGTCCACGAGCAGTACTTC.

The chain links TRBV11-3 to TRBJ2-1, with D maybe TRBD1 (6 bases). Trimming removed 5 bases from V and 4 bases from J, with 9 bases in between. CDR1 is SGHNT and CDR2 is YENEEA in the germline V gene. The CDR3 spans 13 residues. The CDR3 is CASSRDKYNEQFF. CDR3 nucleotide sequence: TGTGCCAGCAGCCGGGACAAATACAATGAGCAGTTCTTC.

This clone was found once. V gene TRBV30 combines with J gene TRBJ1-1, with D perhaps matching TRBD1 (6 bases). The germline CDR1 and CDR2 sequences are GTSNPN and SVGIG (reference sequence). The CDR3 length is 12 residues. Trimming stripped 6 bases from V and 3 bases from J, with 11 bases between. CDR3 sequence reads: CACRGFDTEAFF. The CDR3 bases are TGTGCCTGTAGGGGGTTCGACACTGAAGCTTTCTTT.

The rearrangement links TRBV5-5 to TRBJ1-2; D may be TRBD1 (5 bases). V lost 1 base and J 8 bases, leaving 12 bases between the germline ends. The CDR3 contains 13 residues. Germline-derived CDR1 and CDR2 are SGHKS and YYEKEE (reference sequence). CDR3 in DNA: TGTGCCAGCAGCTTGTTAGGGGTAGAAGGCTACACCTTC. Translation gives CASSLLGVEGYTF.

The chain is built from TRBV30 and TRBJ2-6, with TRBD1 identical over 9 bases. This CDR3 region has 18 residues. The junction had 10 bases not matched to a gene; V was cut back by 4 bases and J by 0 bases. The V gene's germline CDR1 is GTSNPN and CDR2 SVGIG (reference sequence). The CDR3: CAWTQRDREVSGANVLTF. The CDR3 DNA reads TGTGCCTGGACCCAACGGGACAGGGAAGTCTCTGGGGCCAACGTCCTGACTTTC.

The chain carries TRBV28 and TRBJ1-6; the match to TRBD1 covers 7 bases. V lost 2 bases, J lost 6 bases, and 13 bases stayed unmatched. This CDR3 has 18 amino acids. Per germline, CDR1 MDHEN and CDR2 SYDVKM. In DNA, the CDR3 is TGTGCCAGCAGTTTAGCGGGTCTTCCGGGACAGCCTAATTCACCCCTCCACTTT. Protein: CASSLAGLPGQPNSPLHF.

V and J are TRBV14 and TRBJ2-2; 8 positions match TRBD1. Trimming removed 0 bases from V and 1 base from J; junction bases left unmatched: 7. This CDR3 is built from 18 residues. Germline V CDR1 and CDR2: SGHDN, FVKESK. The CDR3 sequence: CASSQDPWTGWNTGELFF. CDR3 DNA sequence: TGTGCCAGCAGCCAAGACCCGTGGACAGGGTGGAACACCGGGGAGCTGTTTTTT.